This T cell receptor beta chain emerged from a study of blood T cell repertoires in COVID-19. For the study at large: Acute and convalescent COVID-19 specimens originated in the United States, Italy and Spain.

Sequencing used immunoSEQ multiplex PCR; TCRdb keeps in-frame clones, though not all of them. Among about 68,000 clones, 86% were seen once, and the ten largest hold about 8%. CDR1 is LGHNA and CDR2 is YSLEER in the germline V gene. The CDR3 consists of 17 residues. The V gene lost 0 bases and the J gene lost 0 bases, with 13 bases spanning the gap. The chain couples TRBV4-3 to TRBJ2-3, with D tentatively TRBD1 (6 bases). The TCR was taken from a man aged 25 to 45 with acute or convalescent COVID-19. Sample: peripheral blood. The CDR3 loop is CASSQDWDTYSTDTQYF. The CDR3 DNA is TGCGCCAGCAGCCAAGATTGGGACACCTATAGCACAGATACGCAGTATTTT.